Following are 30 T cell receptor beta chains from one sample sequenced in a study of T cell repertoires in cytomegalovirus infection. Each CDR3 protein gets one entry after TCRdb re-called the reads with MiXCR. The repertoire consists of 350,000 to 400,000 distinct CDR3 sequences, with about 34% occurring once and the leading ten covering roughly 13%. Antigens of these TCRs are unknown. This specimen was cultured PBMCs, taken from culture after CMV antigen stimulation. The receptor source for this set is a human donor in good health (CMV status not recorded). Some clones in this sample may be carry-over from other donors' samples.

The chain links TRBV19 to TRBJ2-1; 9 positions match TRBD1. This CDR3 contains 15 residues. Germline CDR1 reads LNHDA; CDR2 reads SQIVND (reference sequence). J gave up 4 bases and V 5 bases, and 6 bases lay outside the gene matches. As DNA, the CDR3 is TGTGCCAGTAGTCCTAGGGACAGGGAATACAATGAGCAGTTCTTC. This gives the protein CASSPRDREYNEQFF.

This clonotype occurred a few times. The rearrangement uses TRBV4-3 and TRBJ2-3; D may be TRBD1 (6 bases). From germline, CDR1 is LGHNA and CDR2 YSLEER. V dropped 3 bases and J dropped 4 bases, with 11 bases sitting between them. There are 14 residues in the CDR3. This chain's CDR3 is CASSQGAQSDTQYF. The CDR3 DNA sequence: TGCGCCAGCAGCCAGGGGGCGCAATCAGATACGCAGTATTTT.

This chain uses TRBV11-2 with TRBJ2-7; D not certain. CDR3 size: 16 residues. Germline assignment: CDR1 SGHAT and CDR2 FQNNGV. Deletions cut 3 bases from V and 2 bases from J, with 17 bases between. The DNA of the CDR3 is TGTGCCAGCAGCTTGCCGTTTCAGGCTGGCCCCTACGAGCAGTACGTC. Its translation is CASSLPFQAGPYEQYV.

This clonotype was seen more than once but under ten times. The V gene is TRBV4-1, the J gene TRBJ2-5, with D unresolved. Germline values: CDR1 MGHRA, CDR2 YSYEKL. The CDR3 length is 18 residues. Trimming removed 4 bases at V and 3 bases at J, with 24 bases between. The CDR3 protein is CASSPNADGPAPKETQYF. The CDR3 nucleotides are TGCGCCAGCAGCCCTAACGCGGACGGACCCGCACCCAAAGAGACCCAGTACTTC.

Written as DNA, the CDR3 is TGTGCCAGCAGCTCCGGGACACCTAATGAAAAACTGTTTTTT. It yields the protein CASSSGTPNEKLFF. The rearrangement joins TRBV7-2 to TRBJ1-4, with TRBD1 as a possible D gene (6 bases). Between the trimmed V and J ends, which lost 4 bases and 3 bases, there was a span of 9 bases. The CDR3 is 14 residues long. Germline loops: CDR1 SGHTA, CDR2 FQGNSA.

V usage is TRBV27 and J usage is TRBJ2-1; 9 nucleotides match TRBD2. The CDR3 is 13 residues long. Losses at the gene ends were 3 bases for V and 13 bases for J; bases not matched to a gene: 7. The V gene's germline CDR1 is MNHEY and CDR2 SMNVEV (reference sequence). CDR3 in amino acids: CASSLMSSGAQFF. CDR3 nucleotides: TGTGCCAGCAGTTTGATGTCTAGCGGGGCCCAGTTCTTC.

This clonotype was seen a handful of times. This sequence joins TRBV12-3 or TRBV12-4 and TRBJ2-7; TRBD2 aligns across 16 bases. J was trimmed by 5 bases and V by 3 bases; bases with no gene match: 10. The CDR3 is 18 amino acids. In DNA form, the CDR3 reads TGTGCCAGCAGTTTGGAGGTAACGGGACTAGCGGGAGGGGACGAGCAGTACTTC. It codes for CASSLEVTGLAGGDEQYF.

The table lists this clonotype with a few counts. The chain recombines TRBV7-2 with TRBJ2-3; TRBD2 agrees at 7 bases. V lost 1 base, J lost 10 bases, and 5 bases stayed unmatched. Germline CDR1 and CDR2: SGHTA and FQGNSA. This CDR3 is 13 amino acids long. As DNA, the CDR3 is TGTGCCAGCAGCTTAGGTCAGCGGGACGCGCAGTATTTT. It translates to CASSLGQRDAQYF. Supplemented by reference TRBV7-2 and TRBJ2-3, the full variable domain reads GAGVSQSPSNKVTEKGKDVELRCDPISGHTALYWYRQSLGQGLEFLIYFQGNSAPDKSGLPSDRFSAERTGGSVSTLTIQRTQQEDSAVYLCASSLGQRDAQYFGPGTRLTVL.

The chain couples TRBV24-1 to TRBJ2-2; the D is unclear. CDR1 is KGHDR and CDR2 is SFDVKD in the germline V gene. Trimming removed 5 bases at V and 3 bases at J, with 15 bases between. This CDR3 region has 16 residues. CDR3 in DNA: TGTGCCACCAGTGCGCGAGACGGGTTGCACACCGGGGAGCTGTTTTTT. It translates to CATSARDGLHTGELFF.

The V gene is TRBV6-1, the J gene TRBJ1-5; no reliable D call. V shed 8 bases and J shed 5 bases, with 13 bases lying between them. Germline V gene lookup returns CDR1 MNHNS and CDR2 SASEGT. CDR3 length: 13 amino acids. CDR3 loop: CASSKSSDQPQHF. DNA for the CDR3: TGTGCCAGCTCAAAATCAAGTGATCAGCCCCAGCATTTT.

This clonotype was seen more than once but under ten times. This chain uses TRBV19 with TRBJ2-7; no clear D. With 5 bases removed from V and 4 bases from J, the gap between germline ends came to 9 bases. Germline V gene sequence: CDR1 LNHDA, CDR2 SQIVND (reference sequence). There are 12 residues in the CDR3. CDR3 coding DNA: TGTGCCAGTAGTTTCAACAAATACGAGCAGTACTTC. Encoded protein: CASSFNKYEQYF.

The V and J genes are TRBV6-1 and TRBJ1-1; tentative D call: TRBD1 (5 bases). CDR1 and CDR2 from the germline V gene are MNHNS and SASEGT. Trimming took 9 bases from V and 0 from J, leaving 8 bases between them. The CDR3 is 12 residues long. The CDR3 nucleotides are TGTGCCAGGGGACGGATGAACACTGAAGCTTTCTTT. Residues: CARGRMNTEAFF.

The V and J genes are TRBV20-1 and TRBJ2-2, with D uncertain. Germline lookup yields CDR1 DFQATT and CDR2 SNEGSKA (reference sequence). Trimming took 2 bases from V and 0 from J, leaving 7 bases between them. There are 14 residues in the CDR3. The CDR3 DNA sequence: TGCAGTGCTAGACCATTTTCGAACACCGGGGAGCTGTTTTTT. Protein product: CSARPFSNTGELFF.

This clonotype has more than one count but fewer than ten. This chain joins TRBV7-2 and TRBJ2-1, with D perhaps being TRBD1 or TRBD2 (6 bases each). V was cut by 7 bases and J by 4 bases, with 14 bases left in between. The CDR3 has 14 amino acids. Germline assignment: CDR1 SGHTA and CDR2 FQGNSA. CDR3 protein: CASKWGRDYNEQFF. As DNA, the CDR3 is TGTGCCAGCAAGTGGGGGCGGGATTACAATGAGCAGTTCTTC.

This clonotype has at least ten counts. The J gene is TRBJ1-1, the V gene TRBV7-6; TRBD1 is a possible D gene (5 bases). This CDR3 is built from 15 residues. V lost 3 bases and J lost 2, with 13 bases in between. The germline V gene encodes CDR1 SGHVS and CDR2 FNYEAQ. CDR3 sequence reads: CASSFLTEGNTEAFF. DNA of the CDR3: TGTGCCAGCAGCTTCTTGACAGAAGGAAACACTGAAGCTTTCTTT.

The sample holds one count of this clonotype. This chain links TRBV12-3 or TRBV12-4 with TRBJ2-3, with 8 bases fitting TRBD2. This CDR3 comprises 16 residues. J lost 1 base, V lost 7 bases, and 10 bases had no gene match. The CDR3 here is CASIGRGRFGTDTQYF. CDR3 DNA: TGTGCCAGCATCGGTCGCGGGAGGTTTGGCACAGATACGCAGTATTTT.

This clonotype showed up just a few times. The genes are TRBV20-1 and TRBJ2-3; TRBD2 matches 12 bases. This CDR3 contains 14 residues. CDR1 is DFQATT and CDR2 is SNEGSKA in the germline V gene (reference sequence). V was clipped by 6 bases and J by 6 bases; unmatched bases: 7. The CDR3 DNA follows: TGCAGTGCCCTACTAGCGGGAGGTGCCGATACGCAGTATTTT. As protein: CSALLAGGADTQYF.

V gene TRBV6-2 or TRBV6-3 combines with J gene TRBJ1-2; a weak D match, TRBD1 (6 bases). V lost 2 bases and J lost 4, with 11 bases in between. CDR3 length equals 14 residues. Germline lookup yields CDR1 MNHEY and CDR2 SVGEGT. The CDR3 DNA sequence: TGTGCCAGCAGTTACCGGGACACTCTCTATGGCTACACCTTC. Its protein product is CASSYRDTLYGYTF.

This clonotype appeared a few times. The rearrangement links TRBV6-6 to TRBJ2-6; 10 positions agree with TRBD1. V trimming: 5 bases; J trimming: 0 bases; junction bases outside the gene matches: 7. Germline V gene lookup returns CDR1 MNHNY and CDR2 SVGAGI (reference sequence). CDR3 length equals 18 residues. In nucleotides, the CDR3 is TGTGCCAGCAGTCAGGGGGGACAGGGGTTCTCTGGGGCCAACGTCCTGACTTTC. Its protein is CASSQGGQGFSGANVLTF.

This clonotype was seen a few times. The J gene is TRBJ2-1, the V gene TRBV3-1, with 9 bases aligning to TRBD1. The germline V gene encodes CDR1 LGHDT and CDR2 YNNKEL (reference sequence). This CDR3 spans 16 amino acids. The V gene end was trimmed by 3 bases and the J gene end by 3 bases; junction bases not matched to a gene: 6. The CDR3 coding sequence is TGTGCCAGCAGCCAGGCCGGACAGGGGCTCTACAATGAGCAGTTCTTC. Its translation is CASSQAGQGLYNEQFF.

This clonotype was counted only a few times. The chain is built from TRBV20-1 and TRBJ2-1, with TRBD2 identical over 11 bases. Germline V gives CDR1 DFQATT, CDR2 SNEGSKA (reference sequence). The CDR3 covers 17 residues. V was clipped by 0 bases and J by 0 bases; unmatched bases: 4. The CDR3 sequence is CSAREPSGGSSYNEQFF. The CDR3 DNA follows: TGCAGTGCTAGAGAACCTAGCGGGGGGAGCTCCTACAATGAGCAGTTCTTC.

The chain recombines TRBV6-1 with TRBJ2-1; D perhaps matches TRBD1 (5 bases). The CDR3 consists of 13 residues. Trimming shortened V by 7 bases and J by 4 bases, and 11 bases separated the two germline ends. Germline CDR1 reads MNHNS; CDR2 reads SASEGT. The CDR3 DNA reads as TGTGCCAGCACCCGGACACCTTACAATGAGCAGTTCTTC. This encodes CASTRTPYNEQFF.

The rearrangement links TRBV20-1 to TRBJ2-6; TRBD1 is a possible D gene (6 bases). CDR3 length: 17 amino acids. V lost 1 base and J lost 1, with 14 bases in between. CDR1 DFQATT and CDR2 SNEGSKA come from the germline V gene (reference sequence). The CDR3 DNA reads TGCAGTGCTAGAGGCCGGGACACCTCATCTGGGGCCAACGTCCTGACTTTC. As protein: CSARGRDTSSGANVLTF.

This clonotype appeared a few times. This chain joins TRBV28 and TRBJ1-5; D is perhaps TRBD1 (5 bases). The V end lost 8 bases, the J end lost 3 bases, and 14 bases lay between the germline ends. The CDR3 is 14 amino acids. From germline, CDR1 is MDHEN and CDR2 SYDVKM. DNA for the CDR3: TGTGCCAGCCGGGGGACGGCTACCAATCAGCCCCAGCATTTT. Encoded protein: CASRGTATNQPQHF. The whole variable domain, filled in from reference TRBV28 and TRBJ1-5, reads DVKVTQSSRYLVKRTGEKVFLECVQDMDHENMFWYRQDPGLGLRLIYFSYDVKMKEKGDIPEGYSVSREKKERFSLILESASTNQTSMYLCASRGTATNQPQHFGDGTRLSIL.

The chain recombines TRBV7-4 with TRBJ2-2; the D is unclear. The V gene lost 7 bases and the J gene lost 2 bases, with 5 bases spanning the gap. Germline CDR1 SGHVT, CDR2 SQSDAQ. The CDR3 has 12 amino acids. CDR3 sequence: CASTRNTGELFF. CDR3 in DNA: TGTGCCAGCACTAGAAACACCGGGGAGCTGTTTTTT.

This chain connects TRBV19 to TRBJ2-3; either TRBD1 or TRBD2 may fit D (6 bases each). This CDR3 contains 16 residues. Trimming took 6 bases from V and 0 from J, leaving 16 bases between them. Germline loops: CDR1 LNHDA, CDR2 SQIVND (reference sequence). This CDR3 reads CASSRRGSPSTDTQYF. The CDR3 DNA reads as TGTGCCAGTAGCCGGAGGGGGAGTCCAAGCACAGATACGCAGTATTTT.

This clonotype was detected only once. V and J are TRBV7-2 and TRBJ2-4; no clear D. CDR1 is SGHTA and CDR2 is FQGNSA in the germline V gene. V lost 7 bases and J 0 bases, leaving 10 bases between the germline ends. The CDR3 extends over 14 amino acids. CDR3 sequence reads: CASTPVLAKNIQYF. CDR3 nucleotides: TGTGCCAGCACCCCCGTATTAGCCAAAAACATTCAGTACTTC.

V usage is TRBV7-9 and J usage is TRBJ1-2; 10 bases line up with TRBD1. The CDR3 runs 15 residues. Germline assignment: CDR1 SEHNR and CDR2 FQNEAQ (reference sequence). The junction had 5 bases not matched to a gene; V was cut back by 4 bases and J by 3 bases. As DNA, the CDR3 is TGTGCCAGCAGCTATAGGACAGGGGGGGACTATGGCTACACCTTC. Its protein product is CASSYRTGGDYGYTF.

The chain employs TRBV5-6 and TRBJ2-7; the match to TRBD2 covers 7 bases. This CDR3 comprises 13 residues. The J segment lost 3 bases and the V segment lost 2 bases, leaving 2 bases of the junction unmatched. From germline, CDR1 is SGHDT and CDR2 YYEEEE. The CDR3 DNA sequence: TGTGCCAGCAGCTTACCTAGCGGCTACGAGCAGTACGTC. This encodes CASSLPSGYEQYV.

The V and J genes are TRBV7-8 and TRBJ1-5, with TRBD1 identical over 8 bases. CDR3 length equals 13 residues. V lost 5 bases to trimming and J lost 11 bases; unmatched junction nucleotides: 8. CDR1 is SGHVS, CDR2 FQNEAQ, per germline. CDR3 sequence (DNA): TGTGCCAGCAGCACTCAGGGGGCAGAGTCCCAGCATTTT. It yields the protein CASSTQGAESQHF.